The present T cell receptor beta chain was sequenced within a study of cytomegalovirus exposure and HLA in healthy donors. Across the whole study: Among around 180 million T cells, an earlier analysis found 120 million or so unique TCR beta sequences.

Points from the study as a whole: Later on, a genetic analysis was performed. It linked a missense variant in DCLRE1C with V- and J-gene trimming of TCR beta. A highly shared variant cluster was judged a likely technical artifact.

On this clone itself: What it binds is not known.

J lost 2 bases, V lost 6 bases, and 12 bases had no gene match. Germline CDR1 MGHDK, CDR2 SYGVNS. This CDR3 is built from 16 residues. Vbeta (60) and Jbeta (13) primers were used in the PCR. Authors' processing steps: Later, an analysis found about 77 million unique TCR beta chains, and roughly 10 million of these were shared. The assay was immunoSEQ multiplex PCR, and TCRdb's table has in-frame clones only and misses some. The DNA gave D and trimming, while V, J and clone size come from that table. Found here are around 26,000 clones; the top ten clones hold around 17%. Sequencing was carried out using PBMCs. The chain uses TRBV25-1 and TRBJ2-7, with TRBD1 matching 8 bases. This clonotype was sampled from a male donor in good health and CMV-seropositive. CDR3 in amino acids: CASSPTRDRMPYEQYF. Written as DNA, the CDR3 is TGTGCCAGCAGCCCCACACGGGACAGGATGCCCTACGAGCAGTACTTC.